This T cell receptor beta chain was observed in a study of blood T cell repertoires in COVID-19. The CDR3 runs 15 residues. Germline V gene data show CDR1 as MGHRA and CDR2 as YSYEKL. V was cut by 9 bases and J by 0 bases, with 15 bases left in between. Original analysis: Counts of nucleated cells, estimated from reference gene primer amplification, were obtained. The repertoire was sequenced with immunoSEQ multiplex PCR; TCRdb's copy has only in-frame clones and lacks some. V and J calls and clone size are those listed in that table; D and trimming were worked out from the DNA. In the table there are 200,000 to 300,000 clones, 87% of which are singletons.

The chain combines TRBV4-1 with TRBJ2-1; possibly TRBD2 for D (6 bases). The sequenced sample consisted of peripheral blood. The source of this sequence is a woman between 35 and 50 years old who had recovered from COVID-19. Written as DNA, the CDR3 is TGCGCCAGGAGCTCTGGCGGGGACTCCTACAATGAGCAGTTCTTC. Protein: CARSSGGDSYNEQFF.